This TCR beta chain was retrieved from a study of shared clonotypes between healthy human individuals. Remarks on this clone: Its antigen is undetermined.

Libraries were prepared by immunoSEQ multiplex PCR; TCRdb keeps only in-frame clonotypes and omits some of them. The sample consists of fewer than 1.6 million clones, 98% of them appearing once. The study's findings and limits: Only blood was sampled, and tissue TCR repertoires likely differ from blood ones. In contrast to clonotypes shared by all four donors, non-shared clonotypes had lower generation probabilities. Sequencing of the sorted subsets was shown by rarefaction to be incomplete despite large depth.

This TCR was sampled from a man aged 30 to 39 in good health. The sample taken for sequencing was naive CD4+ T cells sorted from blood. Subset indicated: CD45RA+ positively selected.

The CDR3 DNA reads as TGTGCCAGCAGGCCGGATGGGTCCCCCACGGGGGAGACCCAGTACTTC. Translation: CASRPDGSPTGETQYF. The V call is TRBV7-9, the J call TRBJ2-5; a weak D match, TRBD2 (5 bases). In germline, CDR1 is SEHNR, CDR2 FQNEAQ (reference sequence). Trimming stripped 6 bases from V and 5 bases from J, with 22 bases between. The CDR3 runs to 16 residues.